Reported below is one T cell receptor beta chain. Its antigen remains unidentified. The CDR3 has 17 amino acids. CDR1 and CDR2 from the germline V gene are LNHDA and SQIVND (reference sequence). This sample was taken from a study of T cells expressing NK-cell markers. Study at large: Repertoires of TCR beta were obtained from T cells sorted as CD3+CD56+NKG2C+, CD3+CD56+NKG2C- and CD3+CD56-NKG2C+. In the group of eight sequenced donors, seven were HCMV-seropositive and one was seronegative. Study conclusions and caveats: Several donors' CD3+CD56-NKG2C+ cells were dominated by the same clonotypes.

Researchers built TCR beta cDNA using 5'RACE template switching with UMIs. Reprocessing the 5' RACE reads, TCRdb reports a single entry for every CDR3 protein and omits DNA. This sample's table reports about 460,000 distinct CDR3 sequences. The rearrangement joins TRBV19 to TRBJ2-4; the TCRdb D gene call, TRBD1, has no DNA to confirm it. Sequencing input: blood T cells: a sorted CD56 or NKG2C T cell subset, CD4+ or CD8+ T cells, or bulk PBMC T cells (not recorded which). The sequence was collected from a woman in her 50s in good health. CDR3 amino acids: CASSPETGRLAKNIQYF. The full variable domain, with the rest looked up from reference TRBV19 and TRBJ2-4, is DGGITQSPKYLFRKEGQNVTLSCEQNLNHDAMYWYRQDPGQGLRLIYYSQIVNDFQKGDIAEGYSVSREKKESFPLTVTSAQKNPTAFYLCASSPETGRLAKNIQYFGAGTRLSVL.